These 20 T cell receptor beta chains share one sample of origin, sequenced in a study of shared clonotypes between healthy human individuals. Only in-frame clones appear in the TCRdb table, and some are missing; sequencing was by immunoSEQ multiplex PCR. The sample comprises about 1.1 million clones, 60% to 80% of which are singletons, and 0.89% rests with the top ten. The sequenced sample consisted of memory CD4+ T cells from PBMCs. Subset given: CD45RA-negative fraction. The receptors originated from a man aged 18 to 30 in good health. Some clones in this sample may be carry-over from other donors' samples.

Ten or more counts support this clone. Other DNA sequences in the same sample also yield this CDR3. The rearrangement uses TRBV5-1 and TRBJ2-3; D gene uncertain. CDR1 is SGHRS, CDR2 YFSETQ, per germline. There are 13 residues in the CDR3. V shed 0 bases and J shed 1 base, with 3 bases lying between them. This CDR3 reads CASSLEGTDTQYF. The CDR3 DNA sequence: TGCGCCAGCAGCTTGGAAGGCACAGATACGCAGTATTTT.

This chain connects TRBV10-1 to TRBJ1-2, with TRBD1 as a possible D gene (6 bases). There are 15 residues in the CDR3. Per the germline V gene, CDR1 is WNHNN and CDR2 is SYGVQD (reference sequence). V shed 1 base and J shed 8 bases, with 17 bases lying between them. CDR3 nucleotide sequence: TGCGCCAGCAGTGAGTTTGGGGGGCGAGCATTCGGCTACACCTTC. Translating gives CASSEFGGRAFGYTF.

The chain couples TRBV4-1 to TRBJ2-7, with D possibly being TRBD1 or TRBD2 (5 bases each). The V and J ends lost 4 bases and 2 bases respectively, with 12 bases between them. CDR1 and CDR2 (germline): MGHRA, YSYEKL. This CDR3 has 14 amino acids. The DNA of the CDR3 is TGCGCCAGCAGCCTCCGGGACCTAGCCTACGAGCAGTACTTC. It translates to CASSLRDLAYEQYF.

V is TRBV11-2 and J is TRBJ2-2; 9 positions match TRBD2. The germline V gene has CDR1 SGHAT and CDR2 FQNNGV. With V trimmed by 2 bases and J by 3 bases, 1 base remained unmatched. The CDR3 has 15 residues. As DNA, the CDR3 is TGTGCCAGCAGCTTATTAGCGGGAGACACCGGGGAGCTGTTTTTT. Its translation is CASSLLAGDTGELFF. Filled out from reference TRBV11-2 and TRBJ2-2, the complete variable domain reads EAGVAQSPRYKIIEKRQSVAFWCNPISGHATLYWYQQILGQGPKLLIQFQNNGVVDDSQLPKDRFSAERLKGVDSTLKIQPAKLEDSAVYLCASSLLAGDTGELFFGEGSRLTVL.

This sequence joins TRBV29-1 and TRBJ2-3; 10 bases agree with TRBD2. Germline V gene data show CDR1 as SQVTM and CDR2 as ANQGSEA. CDR3 length: 13 amino acids. V was clipped by 7 bases and J by 2 bases; unmatched bases: 3. As DNA, the CDR3 is TGCAGCGGTACTAGCGGGAACACAGATACGCAGTATTTT. It is translated as CSGTSGNTDTQYF.

In nucleotides, the CDR3 is TGTGCCAGCAGCCCCGGGGGGCTAGCGGGATTAAGATCCTACGAGCAGTACTTC. Translated, it gives CASSPGGLAGLRSYEQYF. The chain employs TRBV9 and TRBJ2-7; 9 nucleotides line up with TRBD2. CDR1 and CDR2 (germline): SGDLS, YYNGEE. V was clipped by 4 bases and J by 1 base; unmatched bases: 15. This CDR3 region has 18 residues.

The V gene is TRBV5-8, the J gene TRBJ1-5; maybe TRBD1 (5 bases). CDR1 SGHTS and CDR2 YDEGEE come from the germline V gene. Trimming cost V 2 bases and J 0 bases, with 12 bases left between them. The CDR3 has 16 amino acids. The CDR3 nucleotides are TGTGCCAGCAGCTTCGTTTTAGACAGTAGCAATCAGCCCCAGCATTTT. Encoded protein: CASSFVLDSSNQPQHF.

The chain joins TRBV7-9 to TRBJ2-1, with 7 bases that match TRBD2. The V and J ends lost 2 bases and 7 bases, in that order; junction bases with no gene match: 5. The germline V gene has CDR1 SEHNR and CDR2 FQNEAQ (reference sequence). The length of the CDR3 is 14 residues. CDR3 in DNA: TGTGCCAGCAGCTTACGGCGGGAGTCGAATGAGCAGTTCTTC. It specifies CASSLRRESNEQFF.

This clone was counted a single time. The chain is built from TRBV20-1 and TRBJ1-2; no definite D call. V gave up 1 base and J gave up 6 bases, with 6 bases separating them. CDR1 and CDR2 from the germline V gene are DFQATT and SNEGSKA (reference sequence). The CDR3 consists of 11 residues. The CDR3 DNA follows: TGCAGTGCTAGAGCCCGGGATGGCTACACCTTC. Its translation: CSARARDGYTF.

This clone was seen a handful of times. The chain recombines TRBV30 with TRBJ2-1; TRBD2 might be the D (5 bases). Trimming pared 5 bases from V and 0 bases from J, leaving 17 bases between. The germline V gene has CDR1 GTSNPN and CDR2 SVGIG (reference sequence). This CDR3 is built from 16 residues. For the CDR3, the DNA is TGTGCCTGGCGCCGGGGAACGAGTAGCTCCTACAATGAGCAGTTCTTC. It yields the protein CAWRRGTSSSYNEQFF.

The genes are TRBV19 and TRBJ1-1; D might be TRBD1 (6 bases). The CDR3 has 14 amino acids. V dropped 6 bases and J dropped 6 bases, with 17 bases sitting between them. Germline values: CDR1 LNHDA, CDR2 SQIVND (reference sequence). The CDR3 bases are TGTGCCAGTAGCGAACTGCGGGGGGCGGCTGAAGCTTTCTTT. This sequence encodes CASSELRGAAEAFF.

The rearrangement joins TRBV9 to TRBJ2-2, with 10 bases identical to TRBD1. The V gene's germline CDR1 is SGDLS and CDR2 YYNGEE. This CDR3 has 16 residues. V gave up 0 bases and J gave up 5 bases; unmatched junction bases: 4. In DNA form, the CDR3 reads TGTGCCAGCAGCGTAGAGATGGACAGGGGGACCGGGGAGCTGTTTTTT. It specifies CASSVEMDRGTGELFF.

The chain combines TRBV6-1 with TRBJ2-6; D call uncertain. Germline CDR1 MNHNS, CDR2 SASEGT. The CDR3 loop spans 15 amino acids. V lost 3 bases and J 2 bases, leaving 8 bases between the germline ends. The DNA of the CDR3 is TGTGCCAGCAGTGAGGAGACCACTGGGGCCAACGTCCTGACTTTC. The encoded protein is CASSEETTGANVLTF.

The CDR3 DNA is TGTGCCAGCTCACCGTTATCAATCTCCGGGACACCTCCTTACGAGCAGTACTTC. Residues: CASSPLSISGTPPYEQYF. The chain is built from TRBV18 and TRBJ2-7, with a weak D call TRBD1 (6 bases). The germline gives CDR1 KGHSH, CDR2 LQKENI. The CDR3 contains 18 residues. The ends were cut back, 3 bases at V and 4 bases at J, with 25 bases in the middle.

There are a few counts of this clone. The gene calls are TRBV30 and TRBJ1-1, with TRBD1 as a possible D gene (6 bases). With 3 bases removed from V and 10 bases from J, the gap between germline ends came to 15 bases. The CDR3 has 12 residues. Germline assignment: CDR1 GTSNPN and CDR2 SVGIG (reference sequence). The CDR3 nucleotides are TGTGCCTGGAGGTCAGGGACACTGGGAGCTTTCTTT. The encoded protein is CAWRSGTLGAFF.

The sample holds a few counts of this clone. Here the CDR3 reads CASSPPNTEAFF. The CDR3 DNA is TGTGCCAGTAGCCCGCCGAACACTGAAGCTTTCTTT. The chain uses TRBV19 and TRBJ1-1; the D is unclear. The length of the CDR3 is 12 residues. The germline V and J ends were trimmed by 6 bases and 1 base, with 6 bases remaining between them. Per germline, CDR1 LNHDA and CDR2 SQIVND (reference sequence).

A single count supports this clone. The chain joins TRBV5-1 to TRBJ1-1, with D perhaps TRBD1 (5 bases). The V end was cut by 4 bases, the J end by 7 bases, with 17 bases between. Germline V CDR1 and CDR2: SGHRS, YFSETQ. The CDR3 length is 14 residues. The chain's CDR3 is CASSQLRPDSEAFF. CDR3 sequence (DNA): TGCGCCAGCAGCCAACTAAGACCCGACAGTGAAGCTTTCTTT.

J is TRBJ1-2 and V is TRBV5-4; D remains unclear. Looked up from germline, CDR1 is SGHNT and CDR2 is YYREEE (reference sequence). The CDR3 covers 12 residues. V lost 3 bases and J 7 bases, leaving 10 bases between the germline ends. The CDR3 nucleotides are TGTGCCAGCAGCTATTATACAAGTGGCTACACCTTC. It is translated as CASSYYTSGYTF.

This chain uses TRBV2 with TRBJ2-3, with 9 bases that match TRBD2. The V gene's germline CDR1 is SNHLY and CDR2 FYNNEI. The CDR3 length is 15 residues. Trimming took 7 bases from V and 1 from J; bases not matched to a gene: 6. The CDR3 loop is CASMLAGAGTDTQYF. CDR3 bases: TGTGCCAGCATGTTAGCGGGAGCGGGCACAGATACGCAGTATTTT.

Of note for this clone: Different DNA sequences within this sample yield the same CDR3. The V call is TRBV30, the J call TRBJ2-3; no clear D gene. With 4 bases removed from V and 3 bases from J, the gap between germline ends came to 11 bases. From germline, CDR1 is GTSNPN and CDR2 SVGIG (reference sequence). The CDR3 loop spans 13 amino acids. In DNA, the CDR3 is TGTGCCTGGAATTTACATGGGACAGATACGCAGTATTTT. Translating gives CAWNLHGTDTQYF.